Below are 5 T cell receptor beta chains sequenced from a single sample in a study of human T cells and chemical hapten exposure. Time point described: patch test 1, 2 weeks after DPC sensitization. Treatment reported: therapeutic diphenylcyclopropenone sensitization with weekly scalp DPC. TCRdb reanalysed the RACE reads using MiXCR and keeps one entry per CDR3 protein. The repertoire holds 340,000 or so distinct CDR3 sequences, with roughly 6.9% as singletons. Sample: whole blood, taken in connection with sensitization to the hapten diphenylcyclopropenone (DPC). The source is a woman aged 18-30 years with alopecia areata. Some clones in this sample may be carry-over from other donors' samples.

This clonotype was observed a few times. The rearrangement links TRBV10-3 to TRBJ2-5, with TRBD2 as a possible D gene (5 bases). Trimming removed 10 bases from V and 5 bases from J, with 26 bases in between. This CDR3 region has 16 residues. In germline, CDR1 is ENHRY, CDR2 SYGVKD. The CDR3, as DNA: TGTGCCACCAACCCTGCAGGAGGCCCGGATGGGGAGACCCAGTACTTC. This sequence encodes CATNPAGGPDGETQYF.

This clonotype has ten or more counts. J is TRBJ2-7 and V is TRBV27, with D uncertain. In germline, CDR1 is MNHEY, CDR2 SMNVEV (reference sequence). Trimming pared 5 bases from V and 5 bases from J, leaving 10 bases between. The CDR3 runs to 12 residues. The CDR3 protein is CASSLCWDEQYF. The CDR3 nucleotides read TGTGCCAGCAGTCTATGTTGGGACGAGCAGTACTTC.

The chain recombines TRBV6-5 with TRBJ1-6, with 7 bases lining up with TRBD1. The CDR3 covers 17 residues. The V segment lost 5 bases and the J segment 8 bases; nucleotides outside the gene matches: 15. In germline, CDR1 is MNHEY, CDR2 SVGAGI. CDR3 loop: CASSLRDRSVPDSPLHF. The CDR3 DNA reads as TGTGCCAGCAGTCTGAGGGACAGATCTGTCCCGGATTCACCCCTCCACTTT.

The sample holds a few counts of this clonotype. This chain links TRBV20-1 with TRBJ1-2, with TRBD1 as a possible D gene (5 bases). V lost 5 bases and J lost 7, with 14 bases in between. Germline V gives CDR1 DFQATT, CDR2 SNEGSKA (reference sequence). The CDR3 runs to 12 residues. The CDR3 region has the DNA TGCAGTGCTCCTATTCTAGACAGTGGCTACACCTTC. Amino acids: CSAPILDSGYTF.

This clonotype was recorded many times. The J gene is TRBJ1-1, the V gene TRBV5-6; D might be TRBD1 (6 bases). The V gene's germline CDR1 is SGHDT and CDR2 YYEEEE. V dropped 4 bases and J dropped 4 bases, with 23 bases sitting between them. CDR3 size: 17 residues. The CDR3 nucleotides are TGTGCCAGCAGCCTGGAATACAGGGTCGCGGCCCCCACTGAAGCTTTCTTT. Its translation is CASSLEYRVAAPTEAFF.